What follows is one TCR beta chain and its context. Its antigen is currently unknown. Trimming cost V 3 bases and J 6 bases, with 11 bases left between them. The length of the CDR3 is 13 residues. Germline V gene lookup returns CDR1 SGHTA and CDR2 FQGNSA. Clones were read by immunoSEQ multiplex PCR, and TCRdb kept only the in-frame ones, dropping some. The sample consists of 75,000 to 100,000 clones, 89% of them appearing once. The data stem from a study of T cell responses to AZD1222 COVID-19 vaccine. Study-wide background: Investigators merged groups given second doses at roughly 4 or roughly 12 weeks.

General study points: Clonal diversity was possibly underestimated, and white British individuals and females predominated among donors. Spike-specific TCR repertoires showed rising breadth and depth after two AZD1222 doses. Dominant CD4 TCR responses targeted spike regions 160-218 and 743-854.

Source: peripheral blood, taken on day 0 of AZD1222 vaccination. The sequence derives from an adult in good health. The rearrangement uses TRBV7-2 and TRBJ1-2; D is perhaps TRBD1 (6 bases). The CDR3 nucleotides are TGTGCCAGCAGCTTGCTACAGGGAAATGGCTACACCTTC. Protein: CASSLLQGNGYTF.